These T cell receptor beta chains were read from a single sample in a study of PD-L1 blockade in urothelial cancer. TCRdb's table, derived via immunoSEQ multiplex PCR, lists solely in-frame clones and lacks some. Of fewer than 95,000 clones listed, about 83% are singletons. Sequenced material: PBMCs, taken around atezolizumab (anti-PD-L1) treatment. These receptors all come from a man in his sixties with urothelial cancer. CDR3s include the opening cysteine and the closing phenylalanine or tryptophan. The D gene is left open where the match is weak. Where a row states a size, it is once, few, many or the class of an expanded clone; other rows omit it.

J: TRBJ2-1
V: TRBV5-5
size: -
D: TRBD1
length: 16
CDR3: CASSLVATGDYNEQFF
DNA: TGTGCCAGCAGCTTGGTGGCGACAGGGGACTACAATGAGCAGTTCTTC

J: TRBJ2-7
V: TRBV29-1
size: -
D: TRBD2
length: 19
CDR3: CSVELPGTSGRRGSYEQYF
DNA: TGCAGCGTAGAACTTCCCGGGACTAGCGGGAGAAGAGGATCCTACGAGCAGTACTTC

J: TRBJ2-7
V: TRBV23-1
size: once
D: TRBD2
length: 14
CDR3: CASPGVAGGNEQYF
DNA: TGCGCCAGCCCCGGGGTAGCGGGAGGGAACGAGCAGTACTTC

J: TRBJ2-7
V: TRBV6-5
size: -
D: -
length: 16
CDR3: CASSYSRGAGAREQYF
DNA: TGTGCCAGCAGTTACTCGAGGGGAGCAGGGGCCCGCGAGCAGTACTTC

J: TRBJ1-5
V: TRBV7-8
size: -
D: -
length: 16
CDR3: CASSLSPRVGNQPQHF
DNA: TGTGCCAGCAGCTTATCCCCCAGGGTTGGTAATCAGCCCCAGCATTTT

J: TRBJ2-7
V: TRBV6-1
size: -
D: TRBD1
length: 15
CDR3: CASSRGQAQAHEQYF
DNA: TGTGCCAGCAGTAGAGGACAGGCCCAGGCCCACGAGCAGTACTTC

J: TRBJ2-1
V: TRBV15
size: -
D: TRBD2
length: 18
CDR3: CATSRGTSGRRVNNEQFF
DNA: TGTGCCACCAGCAGGGGAACTAGCGGGAGGAGGGTCAACAATGAGCAGTTCTTC

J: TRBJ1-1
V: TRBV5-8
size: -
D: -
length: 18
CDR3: CASISLVQAISPNTEAFF
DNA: TGTGCCAGCATTAGCTTGGTACAGGCGATTTCACCGAACACTGAAGCTTTCTTT

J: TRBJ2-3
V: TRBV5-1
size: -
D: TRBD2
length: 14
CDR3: CASSQTSGADTQYF
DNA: TGCGCCAGCAGCCAGACTAGCGGTGCAGATACGCAGTATTTT

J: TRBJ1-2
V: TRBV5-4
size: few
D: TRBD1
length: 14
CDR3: CASSRGTEEYGYTF
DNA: TGTGCCAGCAGCCGCGGGACAGAAGAGTATGGCTACACCTTC

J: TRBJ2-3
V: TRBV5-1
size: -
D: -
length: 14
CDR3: CASEQETSTDTQYF
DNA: TGCGCCAGCGAACAGGAGACTAGCACAGATACGCAGTATTTT

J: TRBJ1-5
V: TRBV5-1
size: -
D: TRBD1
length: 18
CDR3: CASSLPWDRAYSNQPQHF
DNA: TGCGCCAGCAGCTTGCCTTGGGACAGGGCTTATAGCAATCAGCCCCAGCATTTT

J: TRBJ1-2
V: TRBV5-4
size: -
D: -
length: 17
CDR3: CASSWGSFASFNYGYTF
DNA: TGTGCCAGCAGCTGGGGCAGTTTCGCCTCTTTCAACTATGGCTACACCTTC

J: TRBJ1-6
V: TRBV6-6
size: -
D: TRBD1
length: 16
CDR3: CASSYSAGGYNSPLHF
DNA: TGTGCCAGCAGTTACTCGGCAGGGGGCTATAATTCACCCCTCCACTTT

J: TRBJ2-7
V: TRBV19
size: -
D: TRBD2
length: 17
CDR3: CASRGLAGTKSSYEQYF
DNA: TGTGCCAGTAGAGGTTTGGCCGGGACTAAGAGCTCCTACGAGCAGTACTTC

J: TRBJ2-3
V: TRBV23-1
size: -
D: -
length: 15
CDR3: CASSVRSPLTDTQYF
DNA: TGCGCCAGCTCAGTCCGCAGTCCCCTCACAGATACGCAGTATTTT

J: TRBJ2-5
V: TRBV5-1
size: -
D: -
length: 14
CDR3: CASSLGASQETQYF
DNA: TGCGCCAGCAGCTTGGGGGCTTCTCAAGAGACCCAGTACTTC

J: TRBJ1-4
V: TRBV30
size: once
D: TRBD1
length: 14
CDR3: CAWSVTGGVEKLFF
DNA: TGTGCCTGGAGTGTGACAGGGGGAGTGGAAAAACTGTTTTTT

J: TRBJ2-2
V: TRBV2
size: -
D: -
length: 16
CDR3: CASSEAEAGVTGELFF
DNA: TGTGCCAGCAGTGAAGCAGAGGCCGGGGTCACCGGGGAGCTGTTTTTT

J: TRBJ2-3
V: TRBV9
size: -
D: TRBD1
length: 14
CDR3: CASSPRQGEGSQYF
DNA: TGTGCCAGCAGCCCACGTCAGGGGGAAGGTTCACAGTATTTT

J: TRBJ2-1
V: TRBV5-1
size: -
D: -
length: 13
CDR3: CASSWSEAREQFF
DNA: TGCGCCAGCAGCTGGAGCGAAGCGAGGGAGCAGTTCTTC

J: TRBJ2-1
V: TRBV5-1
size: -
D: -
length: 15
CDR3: CASSREGAAYNEQFF
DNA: TGCGCCAGCAGCCGGGAGGGGGCGGCCTACAATGAGCAGTTCTTC

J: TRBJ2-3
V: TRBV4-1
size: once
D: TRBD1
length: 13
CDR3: CASSFRQGDTQYF
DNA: TGCGCCAGCAGTTTCCGACAGGGGGATACGCAGTATTTT

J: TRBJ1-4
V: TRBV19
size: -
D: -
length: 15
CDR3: CASSIDSRGFGKLFF
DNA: TGTGCCAGTAGTATAGATAGCAGGGGATTCGGAAAACTGTTTTTT

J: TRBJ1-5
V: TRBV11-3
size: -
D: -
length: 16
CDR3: CASSLHYGYSNQPQHF
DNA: TGTGCCAGCAGCTTACATTACGGGTATAGCAATCAGCCCCAGCATTTT